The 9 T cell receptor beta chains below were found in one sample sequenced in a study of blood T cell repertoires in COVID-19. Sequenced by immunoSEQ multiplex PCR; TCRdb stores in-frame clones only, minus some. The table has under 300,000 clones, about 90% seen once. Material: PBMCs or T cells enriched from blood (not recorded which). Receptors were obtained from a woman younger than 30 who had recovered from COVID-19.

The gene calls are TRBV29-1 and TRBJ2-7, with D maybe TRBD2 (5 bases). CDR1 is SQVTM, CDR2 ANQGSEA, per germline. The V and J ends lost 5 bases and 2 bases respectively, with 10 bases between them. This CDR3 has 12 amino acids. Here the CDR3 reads CSVSSDAYEQYF. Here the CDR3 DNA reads TGCAGCGTTAGTAGCGATGCCTACGAGCAGTACTTC.

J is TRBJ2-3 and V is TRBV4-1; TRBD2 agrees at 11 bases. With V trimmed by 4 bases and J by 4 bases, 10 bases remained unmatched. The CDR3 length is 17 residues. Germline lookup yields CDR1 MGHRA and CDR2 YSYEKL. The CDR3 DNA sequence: TGCGCCAGCAGCCCGACCGGGACTAGCGGAGCCCCAGATACGCAGTATTTT. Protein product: CASSPTGTSGAPDTQYF.

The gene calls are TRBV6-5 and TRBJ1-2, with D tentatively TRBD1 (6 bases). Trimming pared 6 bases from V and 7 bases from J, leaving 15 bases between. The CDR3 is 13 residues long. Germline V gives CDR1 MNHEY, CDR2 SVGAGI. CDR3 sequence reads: CASSQPSRGGYTF. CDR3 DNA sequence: TGTGCCAGCAGCCAACCCAGCAGGGGTGGCTACACCTTC.

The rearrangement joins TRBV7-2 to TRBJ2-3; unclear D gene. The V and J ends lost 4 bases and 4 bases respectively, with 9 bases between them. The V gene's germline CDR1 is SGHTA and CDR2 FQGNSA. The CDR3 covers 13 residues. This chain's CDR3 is CASSSLVADTQYF. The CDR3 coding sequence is TGTGCCAGCAGCTCGCTCGTAGCAGATACGCAGTATTTT.

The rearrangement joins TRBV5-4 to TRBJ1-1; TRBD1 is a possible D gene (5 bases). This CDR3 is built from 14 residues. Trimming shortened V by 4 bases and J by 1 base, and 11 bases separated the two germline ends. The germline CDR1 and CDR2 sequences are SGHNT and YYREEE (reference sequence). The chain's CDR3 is CASSLGGPNTEAFF. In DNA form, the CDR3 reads TGTGCCAGCAGCCTCGGGGGTCCGAACACTGAAGCTTTCTTT.

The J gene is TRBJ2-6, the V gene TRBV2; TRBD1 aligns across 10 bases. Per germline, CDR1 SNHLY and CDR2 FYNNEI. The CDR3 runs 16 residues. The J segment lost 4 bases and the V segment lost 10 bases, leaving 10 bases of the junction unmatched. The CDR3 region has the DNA TGTGCCACCGGAGACAGGGGGCGTGCAGGGGCCAACGTCCTGACTTTC. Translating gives CATGDRGRAGANVLTF.

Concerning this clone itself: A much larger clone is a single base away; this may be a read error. The CDR3 sequence: CASSEAGGARGEEQYF. The CDR3, as DNA: TGTGCCAGCAGTGAAGCGGGCGGGGCGCGGGGGGAGGAGCAGTACTTC. This chain joins TRBV6-1 and TRBJ2-7; 8 bases align to TRBD2. This CDR3 contains 16 residues. The V gene's germline CDR1 is MNHNS and CDR2 SASEGT. Germline trimming cut 0 bases from V and 7 bases from J; bases unmatched to any gene: 11.

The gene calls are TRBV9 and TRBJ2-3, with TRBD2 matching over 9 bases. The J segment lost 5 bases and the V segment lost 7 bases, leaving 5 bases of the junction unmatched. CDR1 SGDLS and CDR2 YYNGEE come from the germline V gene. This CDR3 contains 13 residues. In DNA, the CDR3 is TGTGCCAGCGCTAGCGGGGTAAGAGATACGCAGTATTTT. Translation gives CASASGVRDTQYF.

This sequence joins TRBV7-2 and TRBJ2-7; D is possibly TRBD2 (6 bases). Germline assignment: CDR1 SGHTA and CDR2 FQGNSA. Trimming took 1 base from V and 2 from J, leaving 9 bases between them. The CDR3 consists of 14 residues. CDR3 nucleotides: TGTGCCAGCAGCTTAGGCGGGGCAACCTACGAGCAGTACTTC. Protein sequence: CASSLGGATYEQYF.